This T cell receptor beta chain was identified in a study of T cell responses to AZD1222 COVID-19 vaccine. On the study more broadly: The analysis combined second doses at about 4 or about 12 weeks. Whole-study findings and limits: Most donors were white British and more were female, and clonal diversity was possibly underestimated.

Sequencing used immunoSEQ multiplex PCR; TCRdb keeps in-frame clones, though not all of them. Here the sample spans approximately 150,000 clones, around nine tenths being singletons. The germline CDR1 and CDR2 sequences are MNHNS and SASEGT. V lost 2 bases and J lost 1, with 8 bases in between. The CDR3 contains 15 residues. To note about this clone: No antigen is known for it.

The clonotype originates from an adult in good health. The rearrangement joins TRBV6-1 to TRBJ2-2; D gene uncertain. Material: peripheral blood, obtained on day 0 of AZD1222 vaccination. CDR3 nucleotides: TGTGCCAGCAGTGAAAATTGGGGGAACACCGGGGAGCTGTTTTTT. Amino acid sequence: CASSENWGNTGELFF.